This T cell receptor beta chain was identified during a study of cytomegalovirus exposure and HLA in healthy donors. V was trimmed by 1 base and J by 7 bases, leaving 5 bases between them. Germline V gives CDR1 SGHTA, CDR2 FQGNSA. The CDR3 is 12 residues long. PCR involved 60 Vbeta and 13 Jbeta primers. Assay: immunoSEQ multiplex PCR; the TCRdb copy retains only in-frame clones and omits some. This repertoire shows about 78,000 clones, less than 85% found once; its top ten account for approximately 2.4%. The TCR comes from a woman aged 50 to 60 in good health and CMV-seronegative. The chain links TRBV7-2 to TRBJ2-1; D is undetermined. Sequencing was performed on PBMCs. The chain's CDR3 is CASSLGLNEQFF. The CDR3 bases are TGTGCCAGCAGCTTAGGTCTAAATGAGCAGTTCTTC. Filled out from reference TRBV7-2 and TRBJ2-1, the complete variable domain reads GAGVSQSPSNKVTEKGKDVELRCDPISGHTALYWYRQSLGQGLEFLIYFQGNSAPDKSGLPSDRFSAERTGGSVSTLTIQRTQQEDSAVYLCASSLGLNEQFFGPGTRLTVL.